The present T cell receptor (beta chain) was sequenced within a study of monozygotic twins with inflammatory bowel disease. TCRdb reanalyzed the 5' RACE reads and collapses them to one entry per CDR3 protein, without DNA. Recorded for this sample: more than 300,000 distinct CDR3 sequences. The CDR3 is 20 residues long. Germline CDR1 and CDR2: DFQATT and SNEGSKA (reference sequence). The sample was blood. This TCR came from a human donor with ulcerative colitis or Crohn's disease, or a healthy co-twin of an affected twin (not recorded which). The chain carries TRBV20-1 and TRBJ2-1; without DNA, the TCRdb call of TRBD2 cannot be checked. The CDR3 sequence is CSTRDFRGGSGGSSYNEQFF.